What follows are 15 T cell receptor beta chains derived from one specimen sequenced in a study of blood T cell repertoires in COVID-19. TCRdb's table, derived via immunoSEQ multiplex PCR, lists solely in-frame clones and lacks some. The sample carries about 260,000 clones, roughly nine tenths recorded once. The material sequenced was peripheral blood. These receptors were obtained from a man aged 40-49 years with active or convalescent COVID-19.

The rearrangement links TRBV3-1 (or the pseudogene TRBV3-2) to TRBJ2-7; 8 bases agree with TRBD1. The ends lost 2 bases at V and 4 bases at J; junction bases unmatched: 7. The CDR3 spans 15 residues. The germline V gene encodes CDR1 LGHDT and CDR2 YNNKEL (reference sequence). This CDR3 is CASSQRDRMLYEQYF. For the CDR3, the DNA is TGTGCCAGCAGCCAAAGGGACAGGATGCTTTACGAGCAGTACTTC.

The rearrangement joins TRBV7-8 to TRBJ1-2; weak D call: TRBD1 (5 bases). CDR1 is SGHVS and CDR2 is FQNEAQ in the germline V gene. The length of the CDR3 is 14 residues. V was pared by 2 bases and J by 5 bases, with 12 bases between. CDR3 nucleotides: TGTGCCAGCAGCTTACACGACAAGGGGTATGGCTACACCTTC. Protein sequence: CASSLHDKGYGYTF. Full variable domain (outside the CDR3, taken from reference TRBV7-8 and TRBJ1-2): GAGVSQSPRYKVAKRGQDVALRCDPISGHVSLFWYQQALGQGPEFLTYFQNEAQLDKSGLPSDRFFAERPEGSVSTLKIQRTQQEDSAVYLCASSLHDKGYGYTFGSGTRLTVV.

This chain uses TRBV25-1 with TRBJ1-2; the match to TRBD1 covers 8 bases. CDR1 is MGHDK, CDR2 SYGVNS, per germline. Trimming at V came to 6 bases and at J to 3 bases, leaving 3 bases not matched to a gene. The CDR3 runs to 13 residues. The DNA for the CDR3 is TGTGCCAGCAGCCTACAGGGGGACTATGGCTACACCTTC. Protein sequence: CASSLQGDYGYTF.

The chain couples TRBV24-1 to TRBJ2-7, with D perhaps matching TRBD2 (7 bases). The CDR3 spans 17 residues. The V end lost 1 base, the J end lost 5 bases, and 20 bases lay between the germline ends. Germline V gene data show CDR1 as KGHDR and CDR2 as SFDVKD. CDR3 nucleotides: TGTGCCACCAGTGATTTCGGGGGGCAGGGAAAACACCACGAGCAGTACTTC. Translating it yields CATSDFGGQGKHHEQYF.

The chain carries TRBV2 and TRBJ1-4; the D gene is possibly TRBD1 (5 bases). The V and J ends lost 4 bases and 6 bases respectively, with 9 bases between them. CDR1 and CDR2 (germline): SNHLY, FYNNEI. The CDR3 loop spans 13 amino acids. The CDR3: CASSAGNDEKLFF. CDR3 DNA: TGTGCCAGCAGTGCAGGGAACGATGAAAAACTGTTTTTT.

V is TRBV15 and J is TRBJ1-2; 8 bases are shared with TRBD1. V gave up 0 bases and J gave up 6 bases; unmatched junction bases: 6. The CDR3 totals 15 residues. Germline CDR1 reads LNHNV; CDR2 reads YYDKDF (reference sequence). For the CDR3, the DNA is TGTGCCACCAGCAGAGATCGAGGACAGGGCCATGGCTACACCTTC. This encodes CATSRDRGQGHGYTF.

The rearrangement uses TRBV7-6 and TRBJ2-1; the match to TRBD2 covers 7 bases. V was clipped by 1 base and J by 5 bases; unmatched bases: 5. The CDR3 is 15 amino acids. Germline V gives CDR1 SGHVS, CDR2 FNYEAQ. DNA of the CDR3: TGTGCCAGCAGCTTAGGAGCGGGAACCAACAATGAGCAGTTCTTC. Translation gives CASSLGAGTNNEQFF. Full variable domain (rest looked up from reference TRBV7-6 and TRBJ2-1): GAGVSQSPRYKVTKRGQDVALRCDPISGHVSLYWYRQALGQGPEFLTYFNYEAQQDKSGLPNDRFSAERPEGSISTLTIQRTEQRDSAMYRCASSLGAGTNNEQFFGPGTRLTVL.

The chain carries TRBV11-2 and TRBJ1-5; D not resolved. CDR3 length equals 14 residues. CDR1 and CDR2 from the germline V gene are SGHAT and FQNNGV. V lost 5 bases, J lost 0 bases, and 8 bases lay in between. The CDR3 DNA follows: TGTGCCAGCAGCCCGGTCCCTAGCAATCAGCCCCAGCATTTT. It specifies CASSPVPSNQPQHF.

The rearrangement links TRBV12-1 to TRBJ2-6; TRBD1 is the table's D call, not checked against the DNA. TRBV12-1 is annotated as a pseudogene. This CDR3 is 18 amino acids long. This CDR3 reads CASSFGRQGEAGANVLTF. The CDR3 bases are TGTGCCAGCAGCTTTGGACGACAGGGGGAGGCTGGGGCCAACGTCCTGACTTTC.

This chain's CDR3 is CASRSGQTYQPQHF. The CDR3 nucleotides read TGTGCCAGCAGGTCCGGACAGACCTATCAGCCCCAGCATTTT. The chain recombines TRBV28 with TRBJ1-5; maybe TRBD1 (6 bases). Germline CDR1 is MDHEN and CDR2 is SYDVKM. Trimming left V 6 bases short and J 5 bases short, with 14 bases between. This CDR3 has 14 amino acids.

The V and J genes are TRBV11-3 and TRBJ2-1, with D perhaps matching TRBD2 (6 bases). The ends were cut back, 8 bases at V and 10 bases at J, with 9 bases in the middle. The CDR3 loop spans 10 amino acids. Germline V gene sequence: CDR1 SGHNT, CDR2 YENEEA. CDR3 nucleotide sequence: TGTGCCAGCCGGGGGAGCGAGCAGTTCTTC. Amino acid sequence: CASRGSEQFF.

The chain has TRBV3-1 (or the pseudogene TRBV3-2) and TRBJ2-1; possibly TRBD1 for D (5 bases). Germline assignment: CDR1 LGHDT and CDR2 YNNKEL (reference sequence). This CDR3 is built from 17 residues. V lost 2 bases and J 4 bases, leaving 18 bases between the germline ends. In nucleotides, the CDR3 is TGTGCCAGCAGCCAAAATCTGGTAGGGGCCGGATACAATGAGCAGTTCTTC. As protein: CASSQNLVGAGYNEQFF.

The rearrangement joins TRBV14 to TRBJ2-1; no reliable D call. Germline CDR1 and CDR2: SGHDN and FVKESK. The CDR3 is made up of 12 amino acids. V lost 0 bases to trimming and J lost 10 bases, with 7 bases between them. CDR3 sequence (DNA): TGTGCCAGCAGCCAAGATTGGAGAGAGCAGTTCTTC. It yields the protein CASSQDWREQFF.

V is TRBV27 and J is TRBJ1-2, with a possible D match to TRBD1 (6 bases). There are 16 residues in the CDR3. Germline values: CDR1 MNHEY, CDR2 SMNVEV (reference sequence). Trimming left V 6 bases short and J 7 bases short, with 24 bases between. CDR3 region: CASSPPGQPPRGGYTF. CDR3 sequence (DNA): TGTGCCAGCAGCCCCCCCGGACAGCCTCCGAGGGGTGGCTACACCTTC.

V is TRBV5-6 and J is TRBJ1-4; D call uncertain. The V gene lost 3 bases and the J gene lost 7 bases, with 16 bases spanning the gap. Germline V gene data show CDR1 as SGHDT and CDR2 as YYEEEE. There are 15 residues in the CDR3. CDR3 DNA: TGTGCCAGCAGCTCCGGACCTCCAGGAGGTGAAAAACTGTTTTTT. Residues: CASSSGPPGGEKLFF.